Included here is one T cell receptor beta chain sequence, with context. CDR3 length equals 14 residues. CDR1 is MNHEY, CDR2 SMNVEV, per germline (reference sequence). V lost 6 bases, J lost 4 bases, and 15 bases lay in between. The source of the sample is a study of blood T cell repertoires in COVID-19. Study overall: Samples of COVID-19 (acute and convalescent) were obtained from the United States, Italy and Spain. Nucleic acid was either cDNA or gDNA, and it came from T cells, B-cell-depleted T cells, or PBMCs.

In the source study's methods: How many nucleated cells were present was estimated from reference gene primer amplification. The assay was immunoSEQ multiplex PCR, and TCRdb's table has in-frame clones only and misses some. V, J and clone size are those of that table, while D and trimming were read from the DNA. The table lists a few hundred thousand clones, 87% of them singletons, with roughly 1% in the top ten. The sequenced sample consisted of PBMCs or T cells enriched from blood (not recorded which). The receptor was isolated from a woman aged 30 to 39 who had recovered from COVID-19. The chain combines TRBV27 with TRBJ1-1, with D possibly matching TRBD1 (6 bases). The chain's CDR3 is CASSRQRGTTEAFF. CDR3 nucleotide sequence: TGTGCCAGCAGCCGCCAAAGGGGGACCACTGAAGCTTTCTTT.